These T cell receptor beta chains were read from a single sample in a study of Graves' ophthalmopathy and Graves' hyperthyroidism. TCRdb passed the multiplex PCR reads through MiXCR, listing each CDR3 protein once. The data contain over 45,000 distinct CDR3 sequences, around half of them singletons. Sequencing was carried out using peripheral blood. These receptors all stem from an adult man with Graves' ophthalmopathy. Each CDR3 is given with its conserved first and last residue. Each record gives: V gene, clone size, D gene, J gene, CDR3 DNA, CDR3 protein. D genes are given only for firm matches. Size is omitted from some rows. Given values are once, few, many or a class for expanded clones.

>TRBV29-1|few|.|TRBJ2-7
TGCAGCGCCGAAGGGCCCCGCTTGGACTTC
CSAEGPRLDF
>TRBV29-1|.|TRBD1|TRBJ2-5
TGCAGCGCCGCAGGGGGCTTCCCGGGAGAGACCCAGTACTTC
CSAAGGFPGETQYF
>TRBV13|many|.|TRBJ2-7
TGTGCCAGCAGCTTAAGAGGCCCGAGAGCGCGAAACTCCTACGAGCAGTACTTC
CASSLRGPRARNSYEQYF
>TRBV7-2|few|.|TRBJ2-7
TGTGCCAGCAGCCCAGGACAGCAAGGCGAGCAGTACTTC
CASSPGQQGEQYF
>TRBV11-2|once|TRBD1|TRBJ1-5
TGTGCCAGCAGCACAGGGGGGACAGGGATTCAGCCCCAGCATTTT
CASSTGGTGIQPQHF
>TRBV20-1|many|.|TRBJ2-2
TGCAGTGCCACCATGGGACATAACACCGGGGAGCTGTTTTTT
CSATMGHNTGELFF
>TRBV29-1|once|TRBD1|TRBJ1-3
TGCAGCGTTCCCGGGACAGAGTCCTCTGGAAACACCATATATTTT
CSVPGTESSGNTIYF
>TRBV29-1|medium-sized|TRBD1|TRBJ2-7
TGCAGCGTGGAAGCGACAGGGATCAACGAGCAGTACTTC
CSVEATGINEQYF
>TRBV20-1|once|TRBD1|TRBJ1-1
TGCAGTTTGGGGACAGTCTCCTTGAGGACTGAAGCTTTCTTT
CSLGTVSLRTEAFF
>TRBV7-9|.|.|TRBJ1-1
TGTGCCAGCAGCCGTGACACTGAAGCTTTCTTT
CASSRDTEAFF
>TRBV6-4|many|.|TRBJ1-3
TGTGCCACCCTTGCCGCGGCTCGAAGCGGAAACACCATATATTTT
CATLAAARSGNTIYF
>TRBV5-6|many|.|TRBJ2-1
TGTGCCAGCAGCTACGGGACAAATGAGCAGTTCTTC
CASSYGTNEQFF
>TRBV7-3|.|.|TRBJ1-1
TGTGCCAGCAGCTTATCGGTGAACACTGAAGCTTTCTTT
CASSLSVNTEAFF
>TRBV3-1|.|.|TRBJ2-2
TGTGCCAGCAGCCAAGGAAGGGGGTGGGAAGCGAACACCGGGGAGCTGTTTTTT
CASSQGRGWEANTGELFF
>TRBV11-2|many|TRBD2|TRBJ2-1
TGTGCCAGCATCGTAGGACCCCACCGACTAGCGGCCCTGAGGAATGAGCAGTTCTTC
CASIVGPHRLAALRNEQFF
>TRBV19|.|TRBD2|TRBJ2-7
TGTGCCAGTACCAAAGGACTAGCGTGGGGGTACGAGCAGTACTTC
CASTKGLAWGYEQYF
>TRBV20-1|.|.|TRBJ1-1
TGCAGTGCGAAGACTGAAGCTTTCTTT
CSAKTEAFF
>TRBV7-9|.|.|TRBJ1-1
TGTGCCAGCAGCTTTTCCGGGGGGGGAACTGAAGCTTTCTTT
CASSFSGGGTEAFF